Presented here are 8 T cell receptor beta chains from one specimen sequenced in a study of OX40 agonist ivuxolimab in advanced cancers. Library preparation was by the immunoSEQ multiplex PCR assay. TCRdb re-hosts the immuneACCESS table, in-frame sequences only. Its copies lack some clones; in the studies checked, an unresolved V gene accounts for under half of them, and the cause for the rest is not known. The sample includes about 32,000 clones, with 80% to 90% observed a single time. The ten largest account for roughly 32% of the sample. The material was CD4+ or CD8+ T cells sorted from blood, obtained in a trial of the OX40 agonist ivuxolimab. Receptor source: an adult with an advanced solid tumor such as melanoma, head and neck, liver or kidney cancer.

V gene TRBV7-9 combines with J gene TRBJ1-4; TRBD1 matches 11 bases. The CDR3 length is 18 residues. The V gene's germline CDR1 is SEHNR and CDR2 FQNEAQ (reference sequence). Unmatched junction bases numbered 11, after V lost 2 bases and J lost 6 bases. CDR3 coding DNA: TGTGCCAGCAGCTTATACGGATCCAGGACAGGGGGCGATGAAAAACTGTTTTTT. The encoded protein is CASSLYGSRTGGDEKLFF.

The CDR3 sequence: CSAGEGLPEAFF. The CDR3 DNA reads TGCAGCGCCGGGGAAGGACTCCCTGAAGCTTTCTTT. The chain combines TRBV29-1 with TRBJ1-1; D remains unclear. The germline V and J ends were trimmed by 7 bases and 6 bases, with 15 bases remaining between them. Looked up from germline, CDR1 is SQVTM and CDR2 is ANQGSEA. The CDR3 contains 12 residues.

This clone was observed once. CDR3 loop: CASRYTGLANEQYF. The CDR3 DNA follows: TGTGCCAGCAGATACACGGGACTAGCAAACGAGCAGTACTTC. J is TRBJ2-7 and V is TRBV6-5; TRBD2 aligns across 9 bases. The junction had 8 bases not matched to a gene; V was cut back by 6 bases and J by 5 bases. This CDR3 region has 14 residues. CDR1 is MNHEY, CDR2 SVGAGI, per germline.

V gene TRBV10-1 combines with J gene TRBJ2-3; 15 bases match TRBD2. The CDR3 extends over 15 amino acids. V shed 8 bases and J 5 bases; nucleotides not matched to a gene: 5. From germline, CDR1 is WNHNN and CDR2 SYGVQD (reference sequence). The DNA for the CDR3 is TGCGCCAGCCGTCGGACTAGCGGGGGGGAAGATACGCAGTATTTT. Protein: CASRRTSGGEDTQYF.

The chain joins TRBV7-3 to TRBJ2-1; 12 nucleotides line up with TRBD2. J lost 7 bases, V lost 0 bases, and 10 bases had no gene match. This CDR3 is built from 18 residues. The germline V gene has CDR1 SGHTA and CDR2 FQGTGA. CDR3 residues: CASSLTLPLAGGLNEQFF. Written as DNA, the CDR3 is TGTGCCAGCAGCTTAACGCTTCCCCTAGCGGGAGGGTTGAATGAGCAGTTCTTC.

The chain is built from TRBV29-1 and TRBJ1-2; D is undetermined. CDR1 is SQVTM, CDR2 ANQGSEA, per germline. Trimming took off 7 bases at V and 0 bases at J, with 12 bases between the two ends. The CDR3 has 13 amino acids. The DNA of the CDR3 is TGCAGCGCCGAGGAGGGATCTAACTATGGCTACACCTTC. Amino acids: CSAEEGSNYGYTF.

The chain joins TRBV7-9 to TRBJ2-7; perhaps TRBD2 as D (5 bases). The V gene's germline CDR1 is SEHNR and CDR2 FQNEAQ (reference sequence). V lost 2 bases and J 2 bases, leaving 13 bases between the germline ends. The CDR3 sequence is 15 residues long. The CDR3 is CASSLSPGGPYEQYF. Here the CDR3 DNA reads TGTGCCAGCAGCTTATCCCCCGGAGGCCCCTACGAGCAGTACTTC.

The chain recombines TRBV27 with TRBJ2-7, with 7 bases that match TRBD1. Germline V gene sequence: CDR1 MNHEY, CDR2 SMNVEV (reference sequence). The CDR3 contains 15 residues. The ends lost 4 bases at V and 5 bases at J; junction bases unmatched: 11. The CDR3 is CASSSPQTGQDEQYF. The CDR3 coding sequence is TGTGCCAGCAGTTCCCCTCAGACAGGGCAGGACGAGCAGTACTTC.